This section outlines one T cell receptor (beta chain) sequence together with its context. This CDR3 is 15 amino acids long. Germline values: CDR1 SGHAT, CDR2 FQNNGV. The V end was cut by 5 bases, the J end by 0 bases, with 11 bases between. The repertoire was sequenced with immunoSEQ multiplex PCR; TCRdb's copy has only in-frame clones and lacks some. The sample has 75,000 to 95,000 clones; roughly 87% are singletons. The data were taken from a study of blood T cell repertoires in COVID-19. This clonotype was obtained from a woman between 55 and 75 years old with COVID-19, enrolled during active disease. The J gene is TRBJ2-1, the V gene TRBV11-2; possibly TRBD1 for D (6 bases). The source material was peripheral blood. The CDR3 bases are TGTGCCAGCAGCCGAGACAGGAGCTCCTACAATGAGCAGTTCTTC. It encodes CASSRDRSSYNEQFF.